This T cell receptor beta chain was sequenced during a study of breast tumors, draining lymph nodes, adjacent tissues. Study-level points and caveats: Tumor TCR diversity was below lymph nodes but above nontumor tissue. Tumor T cell lymph node origin was a supported hypothesis, not proven.

Axillary draining lymph nodes of breast cancer patients supplied the node samples. Germline V lookup: CDR1 PRHDT, CDR2 FYEKMQ (reference sequence). CDR3 length: 14 residues. TCRdb re-analysed the multiplex PCR reads in MiXCR, keeping a single row per CDR3 protein. Of under 110,000 distinct CDR3 sequences listed, 30% are singletons. Concerning this clonotype itself: Its antigen is unknown. An end of the junction differs from the germline gene, which may be a read error.

The sample consisted of axillary lymph node tissue. The genes are TRBV13 and TRBJ2-4, with D possibly matching TRBD2 (6 bases). This sequence was found in a female donor with breast cancer. Some clones in this sample may be carry-over from other donors' samples. The CDR3 is CASSSREAKNVQYF. Here the CDR3 DNA reads TGTGCCAGCAGTTCCAGGGAGGCCAAAAACGTTCAGTACTTC.